This is a list of T cell receptor beta chains from one sample in a study of Ad26.COV2.S vaccination and SARS-CoV-2 variants. Profiled with immunoSEQ multiplex PCR; TCRdb holds only in-frame clones, not every one. The table lists some 480,000 clones, around nine tenths of them singletons. The sequencing used peripheral blood, collected in a trial of Ad26.COV2.S vaccine versus placebo. The source is a person between 18 and 65 years old who received the Ad26.COV2.S COVID-19 vaccine or a placebo. The CDR3 runs from the conserved cysteine through the conserved F or W. Fields, in order: J gene, V gene, D gene, clone size, CDR3 DNA, CDR3 protein. D genes are given only for firm matches. Not every row has a clone size; where given, it reads once, few, many or a size class.

j_call: TRBJ2-3
v_call: TRBV3-1/TRBV3-2
d_call: .
clone_size: .
cdr3_nt: TGTGCCAGCAGCCGAGCGTACACAGATACGCAGTATTTT
cdr3_aa: CASSRAYTDTQYF

j_call: TRBJ2-2
v_call: TRBV27
d_call: TRBD1
clone_size: .
cdr3_nt: TGTGCCAGCAGTTTACGTATTCAGGGGGTCGGGGAGCTGTTTTTT
cdr3_aa: CASSLRIQGVGELFF

j_call: TRBJ1-5
v_call: TRBV4-2
d_call: .
clone_size: few
cdr3_nt: TGTGCCAGCAGCCAAGATCGCAGTAGCAATCAGCCCCAGCATTTT
cdr3_aa: CASSQDRSSNQPQHF

j_call: TRBJ2-3
v_call: TRBV19
d_call: TRBD2
clone_size: few
cdr3_nt: TGTGCCAGTAGTATTCTGCTAGCGGGAACCACAGATACGCAGTATTTT
cdr3_aa: CASSILLAGTTDTQYF

j_call: TRBJ2-7
v_call: TRBV4-2
d_call: TRBD2
clone_size: .
cdr3_nt: TGTGCCAGCAGCCAAGTGGTTAGCGGGAGGGCCATGTACGAGCAGTACTTC
cdr3_aa: CASSQVVSGRAMYEQYF

j_call: TRBJ1-1
v_call: TRBV7-2
d_call: .
clone_size: .
cdr3_nt: TGTGCCAGCAGCTTATTCGGGACTGAAGCTTTCTTT
cdr3_aa: CASSLFGTEAFF

j_call: TRBJ2-7
v_call: TRBV28
d_call: TRBD2
clone_size: .
cdr3_nt: TGTGCCAGCAGTTTAGCTTCCCAGGGACTAGCGGGGGGCGAGCAGTACTTC
cdr3_aa: CASSLASQGLAGGEQYF

j_call: TRBJ2-7
v_call: TRBV11-1
d_call: .
clone_size: once
cdr3_nt: TGTGCCAGCAGCCTGGACAGTTTCGAGCAGTACTTC
cdr3_aa: CASSLDSFEQYF

j_call: TRBJ1-4
v_call: TRBV19
d_call: .
clone_size: many
cdr3_nt: TGTGCCAGTAGACTTGGGGAAAAACTGTTTTTT
cdr3_aa: CASRLGEKLFF

j_call: TRBJ2-2
v_call: TRBV5-6
d_call: .
clone_size: once
cdr3_nt: TGTGCCAGCAGCCCTTTCCCCAGGACCGGGGAGCTGTTTTTT
cdr3_aa: CASSPFPRTGELFF

j_call: TRBJ2-3
v_call: TRBV7-8
d_call: .
clone_size: .
cdr3_nt: TGTGCCAGCAGCTTAGGAGTCTTACCAAGAGATACGCAGTATTTT
cdr3_aa: CASSLGVLPRDTQYF

j_call: TRBJ2-1
v_call: TRBV7-2
d_call: TRBD2
clone_size: .
cdr3_nt: TGTGCCAGCAGCTCGACTAGCGGGAACCTCAATGAGCAGTTCTTC
cdr3_aa: CASSSTSGNLNEQFF

j_call: TRBJ1-1
v_call: TRBV2
d_call: .
clone_size: .
cdr3_nt: TGTGCCAGCATAGTGGAGAGGGCCTTGGGGGCTTTCTTT
cdr3_aa: CASIVERALGAFF

j_call: TRBJ2-5
v_call: TRBV29-1
d_call: .
clone_size: .
cdr3_nt: TGCAGCGTTGACGGTTTTGGACCGGCTCAAGAGACCCAGTACTTC
cdr3_aa: CSVDGFGPAQETQYF

j_call: TRBJ2-7
v_call: TRBV6-2/TRBV6-3
d_call: .
clone_size: once
cdr3_nt: TGTGCCAGCAGTTACTCCTGGAGGGGGTACGAGCAGTACTTC
cdr3_aa: CASSYSWRGYEQYF

j_call: TRBJ1-5
v_call: TRBV6-5
d_call: .
clone_size: .
cdr3_nt: TGTGCCAGCCGGGACGGACCCAACAATCAGCCCCAGCATTTT
cdr3_aa: CASRDGPNNQPQHF

j_call: TRBJ2-1
v_call: TRBV4-2
d_call: TRBD2
clone_size: .
cdr3_nt: TGTGCCAGCAGCCAATACGGGGGAGGGCTGTACAATGAGCAGTTCTTC
cdr3_aa: CASSQYGGGLYNEQFF

j_call: TRBJ2-7
v_call: TRBV7-2
d_call: TRBD1
clone_size: .
cdr3_nt: TGTGCCAGCAGCTTCACCGGGACAGGGAATGAGCAGTACTTC
cdr3_aa: CASSFTGTGNEQYF

j_call: TRBJ2-1
v_call: TRBV24-1
d_call: .
clone_size: .
cdr3_nt: TGTGCCACCATGGGCGGAGCGTACAATGAGCAGTTCTTC
cdr3_aa: CATMGGAYNEQFF

j_call: TRBJ2-1
v_call: TRBV14
d_call: .
clone_size: once
cdr3_nt: TGTGCCAGCTCGAGGGGGTGGCGAGGCAATGAGCAGTTCTTC
cdr3_aa: CASSRGWRGNEQFF

j_call: TRBJ1-5
v_call: TRBV7-9
d_call: .
clone_size: few
cdr3_nt: TGTGCCAGCAGCTTATCGGAAGGATATCAGCCCCAGCATTTT
cdr3_aa: CASSLSEGYQPQHF

j_call: TRBJ1-1
v_call: TRBV7-9
d_call: TRBD1
clone_size: .
cdr3_nt: TGTGCCAGCAGCATCCAACAGGGGACTGAAGCTTTCTTT
cdr3_aa: CASSIQQGTEAFF

j_call: TRBJ1-4
v_call: TRBV12-3/TRBV12-4
d_call: .
clone_size: .
cdr3_nt: TGTGCCAGCAGTGGGGCAGAGAGAAAACTGTTTTTT
cdr3_aa: CASSGAERKLFF

j_call: TRBJ2-5
v_call: TRBV10-1
d_call: .
clone_size: .
cdr3_nt: TGCGCCAGCAGGGGGCCGAGGCAAGAGACCCAGTACTTC
cdr3_aa: CASRGPRQETQYF

j_call: TRBJ2-3
v_call: TRBV24-1
d_call: TRBD1
clone_size: .
cdr3_nt: TGTGCCACAGGACAGGGGGTCACAGATACGCAGTATTTT
cdr3_aa: CATGQGVTDTQYF

j_call: TRBJ1-5
v_call: TRBV5-6
d_call: .
clone_size: .
cdr3_nt: TGTGCCAGCAGCTCGGACAGAAATCAGCCCCAGCATTTT
cdr3_aa: CASSSDRNQPQHF

j_call: TRBJ2-1
v_call: TRBV27
d_call: TRBD2
clone_size: once
cdr3_nt: TGTGCCAGCAGTTTATGGGGGGGGTCCTACAATGAGCAGTTCTTC
cdr3_aa: CASSLWGGSYNEQFF

j_call: TRBJ1-4
v_call: TRBV7-9
d_call: .
clone_size: .
cdr3_nt: TGTGCCAGCAGCCTCCGACAGTTGACTGGAAAACTGTTTTTT
cdr3_aa: CASSLRQLTGKLFF

j_call: TRBJ2-2
v_call: TRBV5-1
d_call: .
clone_size: few
cdr3_nt: TGCGCCAGCAGCTTGGTCCCCACCGGGGAGCTGTTTTTT
cdr3_aa: CASSLVPTGELFF

j_call: TRBJ1-2
v_call: TRBV7-8
d_call: .
clone_size: .
cdr3_nt: TGTGCCAGCAGCTCCACGGGGGTGGGCTATGGCTACACCTTC
cdr3_aa: CASSSTGVGYGYTF

j_call: TRBJ2-1
v_call: TRBV9
d_call: TRBD2
clone_size: once
cdr3_nt: TGTGCCAGCAGCGAGCGGGAGGAGTGGTCGGGGCAGTTCTTC
cdr3_aa: CASSEREEWSGQFF

j_call: TRBJ2-3
v_call: TRBV5-1
d_call: .
clone_size: .
cdr3_nt: TGCGCCAGCAGCTTGGGGGGGGTCAAGGATACGCAGTATTTT
cdr3_aa: CASSLGGVKDTQYF

j_call: TRBJ1-3
v_call: TRBV5-1
d_call: .
clone_size: .
cdr3_nt: TGCGCCAGCAGCCGAGGTTCCCGGTCTGGAAACACCATATATTTT
cdr3_aa: CASSRGSRSGNTIYF